The clone carrying this TCR beta chain was counted ten times or more. It was RNA transcripts that yielded the amplified TCR beta CDR3 regions. TCR CDR3 underwent first-round RT-PCR with the HTBI primer set. TCRdb re-called the multiplex PCR reads through MiXCR, storing one row per CDR3 protein. The repertoire holds nearly 600,000 distinct CDR3 sequences, with approximately 15% as singletons. This sample was included in a study of T cells in Graves' hyperthyroidism and ophthalmopathy. The ends were cut back, 0 bases at V and 5 bases at J, with 10 bases in the middle. From germline, CDR1 is GTSNPN and CDR2 SVGIG (reference sequence). The CDR3 contains 13 residues.

The chain has TRBV30 and TRBJ1-1; no clear D. Sequencing was done on a sample of blood. This receptor was identified in a woman aged 25 to 45 with Graves' hyperthyroidism that later progressed to Graves' ophthalmopathy. The CDR3 region is CAWSVRAETEAFF. DNA for the CDR3: TGTGCCTGGAGTGTAAGGGCGGAGACTGAAGCTTTCTTT.